These 27 T cell receptor beta chains were sequenced from one sample in a study of blood T cell repertoires in COVID-19. Profiling relied on immunoSEQ multiplex PCR, and the TCRdb table lists in-frame clones only, not all of them. The table lists 220,000 or so clones, about 89% of them singletons. Sequencing was performed on peripheral blood. The receptors were sampled from a man in his fifties or sixties who had recovered from COVID-19.

This clone is large (0.1 to 1%) by share. The chain links TRBV6-6 to TRBJ2-1; maybe TRBD1 (6 bases). In germline, CDR1 is MNHNY, CDR2 SVGAGI (reference sequence). This CDR3 has 14 amino acids. Trimming took off 6 bases at V and 6 bases at J, with 15 bases between the two ends. The CDR3 DNA is TGTGCCAGCAGCGTTCTAGGGGGTAGCAATGAGCAGTTCTTC. Encoded protein: CASSVLGGSNEQFF.

V is TRBV19 and J is TRBJ2-5; D is possibly TRBD1 (7 bases). The CDR3 loop spans 15 amino acids. The V and J ends lost 3 bases and 4 bases respectively, with 15 bases between them. The germline CDR1 and CDR2 sequences are LNHDA and SQIVND (reference sequence). The DNA for the CDR3 is TGTGCCAGTAGTATGGGGGGACAGCCAGGAGAGACCCAGTACTTC. It yields the protein CASSMGGQPGETQYF.

This chain connects TRBV7-3 to TRBJ2-1; 8 bases align to TRBD2. V was clipped by 4 bases and J by 7 bases; unmatched bases: 9. The CDR3 totals 15 residues. Germline lookup yields CDR1 SGHTA and CDR2 FQGTGA. CDR3 nucleotides: TGTGCCAGCAGCTCCCGAGGGGAGCGGGGGAATGAGCAGTTCTTC. Protein: CASSSRGERGNEQFF.

This clone was counted between two and nine times. This chain uses TRBV27 with TRBJ1-5; the match to TRBD1 covers 8 bases. Germline V gene sequence: CDR1 MNHEY, CDR2 SMNVEV (reference sequence). The CDR3 contains 15 residues. The junction had 5 bases not matched to a gene; V was cut back by 6 bases and J by 1 base. The DNA for the CDR3 is TGTGCCAGCAGCGACAGGGGACGAAGCAATCAGCCCCAGCATTTT. It translates to CASSDRGRSNQPQHF.

The chain combines TRBV7-3 with TRBJ1-3, with D maybe TRBD1 (5 bases). Trimming took off 3 bases at V and 8 bases at J, with 14 bases between the two ends. Looked up from germline, CDR1 is SGHTA and CDR2 is FQGTGA. This CDR3 has 14 amino acids. The CDR3, as DNA: TGTGCCAGCAGCTTGGGGGGGACCTTGGACACCATATATTTT. This translates into CASSLGGTLDTIYF.

J is TRBJ2-3 and V is TRBV6-1, with 12 bases lining up with TRBD1. V lost 3 bases to trimming and J lost 4 bases; unmatched junction nucleotides: 2. The CDR3 loop spans 15 amino acids. The germline gives CDR1 MNHNS, CDR2 SASEGT. CDR3 sequence reads: CASSDGTGGADTQYF. The CDR3 region has the DNA TGTGCCAGCAGTGACGGGACAGGGGGCGCAGATACGCAGTATTTT.

The genes are TRBV19 and TRBJ2-2; D is possibly TRBD1 (5 bases). V shed 3 bases and J shed 5 bases, with 13 bases lying between them. The CDR3 length is 15 residues. Germline V gene data show CDR1 as LNHDA and CDR2 as SQIVND (reference sequence). In nucleotides, the CDR3 is TGTGCCAGTAGTATTGCGGCAGGGATAACCGGGGAGCTGTTTTTT. It encodes CASSIAAGITGELFF.

The chain links TRBV7-2 to TRBJ2-3; 11 bases are shared with TRBD1. This CDR3 spans 15 amino acids. Germline V gives CDR1 SGHTA, CDR2 FQGNSA. The V and J ends lost 4 bases and 5 bases, in that order; junction bases with no gene match: 5. The CDR3 protein is CASSSQGQGGDTQYF. The CDR3 DNA is TGTGCCAGCAGCTCCCAGGGACAGGGGGGAGATACGCAGTATTTT.

The gene calls are TRBV7-2 and TRBJ2-5, with TRBD2 matching 13 bases. Germline CDR1 and CDR2: SGHTA and FQGNSA. This CDR3 region has 17 residues. J lost 5 bases, V lost 4 bases, and 10 bases had no gene match. CDR3 in DNA: TGTGCCAGCAGCTCACGAAGACTAGCGGGAGGAATGGAGACCCAGTACTTC. It codes for CASSSRRLAGGMETQYF.

This clone occurred a few times. The J gene is TRBJ1-4, the V gene TRBV5-1, with D possibly being TRBD1 (6 bases). The germline V gene encodes CDR1 SGHRS and CDR2 YFSETQ. This CDR3 contains 17 residues. Trimming removed 5 bases at V and 2 bases at J, with 19 bases between. CDR3 sequence (DNA): TGCGCCAGCAGTCAACAGCTAAACAGGGCTACTAATGAAAAACTGTTTTTT. Encoded protein: CASSQQLNRATNEKLFF.

This chain links TRBV28 with TRBJ2-3; 10 bases align to TRBD2. V shed 3 bases and J 2 bases; nucleotides not matched to a gene: 11. CDR1 is MDHEN, CDR2 SYDVKM, per germline. CDR3 length: 18 amino acids. The chain's CDR3 is CASSFPGLAQTDTDTQYF. DNA for the CDR3: TGTGCCAGCAGTTTTCCGGGACTAGCGCAAACCGACACAGATACGCAGTATTTT.

The chain links TRBV5-1 to TRBJ2-7, with 10 nucleotides matching TRBD1. The CDR3 spans 14 residues. Germline loops: CDR1 SGHRS, CDR2 YFSETQ. V was pared by 3 bases and J by 2 bases, with 2 bases of the junction left unmatched. Written as DNA, the CDR3 is TGCGCCAGCAGCTCGGGGACAGGGGCCTACGAGCAGTACTTC. This sequence encodes CASSSGTGAYEQYF.

The rearrangement uses TRBV6-5 and TRBJ1-1; no definite D call. Germline loops: CDR1 MNHEY, CDR2 SVGAGI. The CDR3 runs to 13 residues. Trimming pared 8 bases from V and 4 bases from J, leaving 14 bases between. CDR3 in amino acids: CASLSEVSTEAFF. The DNA of the CDR3 is TGTGCCAGCCTAAGTGAAGTGAGCACTGAAGCTTTCTTT.

This chain connects TRBV11-3 to TRBJ2-1, with 9 nucleotides matching TRBD1. This CDR3 is 15 amino acids long. The ends lost 4 bases at V and 8 bases at J; junction bases unmatched: 9. Germline V gene sequence: CDR1 SGHNT, CDR2 YENEEA. CDR3 bases: TGTGCCAGCAGCTCAACAGGGGGCTCAAGGTATGAGCAGTTCTTC. Amino acids: CASSSTGGSRYEQFF.

This clone was observed a single time. The chain links TRBV5-1 to TRBJ2-1; tentatively, D is TRBD2 (6 bases). This CDR3 is built from 15 residues. Trimming removed 6 bases at V and 0 bases at J, with 13 bases between. Germline CDR1 and CDR2: SGHRS and YFSETQ. CDR3 protein: CASILLAGSYNEQFF. CDR3 sequence (DNA): TGCGCCAGCATCCTACTAGCTGGCTCCTACAATGAGCAGTTCTTC.

The chain has TRBV29-1 and TRBJ1-4; 7 nucleotides line up with TRBD1. V was clipped by 6 bases and J by 8 bases; unmatched bases: 12. This CDR3 is 14 amino acids long. CDR1 is SQVTM and CDR2 is ANQGSEA in the germline V gene. The CDR3 reads CSVSLGQVGEKLFF. The CDR3 bases are TGCAGCGTCTCACTCGGACAGGTCGGAGAAAAACTGTTTTTT.

The chain links TRBV19 to TRBJ2-2, with D perhaps matching TRBD2 (5 bases). V was pared by 1 base and J by 5 bases, with 17 bases between. The length of the CDR3 is 17 residues. In germline, CDR1 is LNHDA, CDR2 SQIVND (reference sequence). CDR3 DNA: TGTGCCAGTAGTATAGCGCGGCGAGGGCTTAGGACCGGGGAGCTGTTTTTT. Its translation is CASSIARRGLRTGELFF.

In its sample, this clone was seen a few times. The chain joins TRBV12-5 to TRBJ2-1; D is perhaps TRBD1 (6 bases). The CDR3 runs 12 residues. Germline V gene data show CDR1 as LGHNT and CDR2 as FRNRAP. The CDR3 region has the DNA TGTGCGACCAAGGGGGTCGGGAATGAGCAGTTCTTC. Translated, it gives CATKGVGNEQFF.

This chain links TRBV27 with TRBJ2-3, with 9 bases fitting TRBD1. V dropped 2 bases and J dropped 4; count of bases not matched to a gene: 7. This CDR3 has 16 amino acids. Per the germline V gene, CDR1 is MNHEY and CDR2 is SMNVEV (reference sequence). The chain's CDR3 is CASSLLDRGVSDTQYF. CDR3 DNA sequence: TGTGCCAGCAGTTTACTCGACAGGGGGGTTTCAGATACGCAGTATTTT.

This chain connects TRBV4-2 to TRBJ2-7; 8 nucleotides match TRBD2. J gave up 4 bases and V 4 bases, and 6 bases lay outside the gene matches. The germline gives CDR1 LGHNA, CDR2 YNFKEQ. CDR3 size: 14 residues. This CDR3 reads CASSPGGGKYEQYF. The CDR3 nucleotides are TGTGCCAGCAGCCCCGGGGGGGGCAAATACGAGCAGTACTTC.

The CDR3 reads CASSLDGGVYNEQFF. Written as DNA, the CDR3 is TGCGCCAGCAGCTTGGACGGGGGGGTCTACAATGAGCAGTTCTTC. The chain is built from TRBV5-1 and TRBJ2-1; 8 nucleotides align to TRBD2. In germline, CDR1 is SGHRS, CDR2 YFSETQ. The CDR3 has 15 residues. Trimming took 0 bases from V and 3 from J; bases not matched to a gene: 2.

The rearrangement uses TRBV10-3 and TRBJ1-1, with a possible D match to TRBD1 (6 bases). From germline, CDR1 is ENHRY and CDR2 SYGVKD. V was cut by 3 bases and J by 4 bases, with 9 bases left in between. The CDR3 has 13 residues. The CDR3 here is CAISEPGATEAFF. The CDR3 DNA reads as TGTGCCATCAGTGAACCAGGGGCCACTGAAGCTTTCTTT.

The chain uses TRBV3-1 (or the pseudogene TRBV3-2) and TRBJ2-3, with a tentative D call TRBD1 (5 bases). The ends were cut back, 0 bases at V and 7 bases at J, with 14 bases in the middle. CDR3 length: 15 residues. The V gene's germline CDR1 is LGHDT and CDR2 YNNKEL (reference sequence). The CDR3 loop reads CASSQEGQGAYTQYF. The CDR3 DNA sequence: TGTGCCAGCAGCCAAGAGGGGCAGGGTGCTTATACGCAGTATTTT.

The J gene is TRBJ2-7, the V gene TRBV18, with D possibly matching TRBD1 (6 bases). Trimming took 2 bases from V and 1 from J, leaving 12 bases between them. The CDR3 runs to 15 residues. Germline CDR1 and CDR2: KGHSH and LQKENI. CDR3 DNA: TGTGCCAGCTCACCAGGGGGCGTCACTTCCTACGAGCAGTACTTC. It encodes CASSPGGVTSYEQYF. The whole variable domain, remainder taken from reference TRBV18 and TRBJ2-7, is NAGVMQNPRHLVRRRGQEARLRCSPMKGHSHVYWYRQLPEEGLKFMVYLQKENIIDESGMPKERFSAEFPKEGPSILRIQQVVRGDSAAYFCASSPGGVTSYEQYFGPGTRLTVT.

The chain uses TRBV5-8 and TRBJ1-5; 7 bases line up with TRBD1. This CDR3 region has 15 residues. V lost 4 bases to trimming and J lost 4 bases; unmatched junction nucleotides: 8. CDR1 is SGHTS and CDR2 is YDEGEE in the germline V gene. CDR3 residues: CASSAPGQTNQPQHF. As DNA, the CDR3 is TGTGCCAGCAGCGCGCCGGGACAGACAAATCAGCCCCAGCATTTT.

With regard to this clone: A read error may account for a junction end that differs from germline. The chain recombines TRBV2 with TRBJ1-3, with D possibly TRBD1 on 5 matching bases. Germline V gene sequence: CDR1 SNHLY, CDR2 FYNNEI. This CDR3 contains 15 residues. The CDR3 sequence: CAGSMTVLSGSTIYF. In DNA, the CDR3 is TGTGCCGGCTCGATGACAGTCCTCTCTGGAAGCACCATATATTTT.

The gene calls are TRBV4-1 and TRBJ1-2; 8 nucleotides match TRBD1. CDR1 is MGHRA, CDR2 YSYEKL, per germline. V was clipped by 3 bases and J by 4 bases; unmatched bases: 7. The CDR3 spans 15 residues. CDR3 sequence: CASSQATGVAYGYTF. The CDR3 coding sequence is TGCGCCAGCAGCCAGGCGACAGGGGTGGCCTATGGCTACACCTTC.